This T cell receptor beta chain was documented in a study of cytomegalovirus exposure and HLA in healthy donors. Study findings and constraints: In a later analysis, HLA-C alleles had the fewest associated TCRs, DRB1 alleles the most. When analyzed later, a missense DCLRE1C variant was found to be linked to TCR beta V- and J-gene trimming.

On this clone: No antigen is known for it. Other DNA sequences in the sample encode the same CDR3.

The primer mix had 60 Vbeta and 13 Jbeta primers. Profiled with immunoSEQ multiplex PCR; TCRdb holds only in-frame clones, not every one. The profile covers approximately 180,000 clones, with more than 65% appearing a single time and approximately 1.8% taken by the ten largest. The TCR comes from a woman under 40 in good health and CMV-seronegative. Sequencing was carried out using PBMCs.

CDR3 bases: TGTGCCAGCAGCCAAGGGGGAGGGAGCTACGAGCAGTACTTC. It codes for CASSQGGGSYEQYF. V is TRBV4-2 and J is TRBJ2-7, with TRBD2 matching 7 bases. This CDR3 comprises 14 residues. The germline gives CDR1 LGHNA, CDR2 YNFKEQ. The ends lost 1 base at V and 3 bases at J; junction bases unmatched: 3.